This T cell receptor (beta chain) is drawn from a study of blood T cell repertoires in COVID-19. Study context: Sites in the United States, Italy and Spain provided acute and convalescent COVID-19 samples. PBMCs, B-cell-depleted T cells, or T cells were the source of the cDNA or gDNA that made up the material.

With 4 bases clipped from V and 3 bases from J, the junction kept 6 bases outside the gene matches. This CDR3 has 16 amino acids. Germline V gene lookup returns CDR1 KGHDR and CDR2 SFDVKD. Authors' processing steps: Reference gene primer amplification in the assay estimated nucleated cell counts. The assay was immunoSEQ multiplex PCR, and TCRdb's table has in-frame clones only and misses some. Clone size and the V and J calls come from that table; the DNA yielded D and trimming. In the table there are about 28,000 clones, roughly 90% of which are singletons. The source material was peripheral blood. The J gene is TRBJ2-1, the V gene TRBV24-1; 9 bases line up with TRBD1. The receptor was derived from a man aged 60-69 years with active COVID-19. Written as DNA, the CDR3 is TGTGCCACCAGTGACTCGGGACAGGGACTCTACAATGAGCAGTTCTTC. Translation: CATSDSGQGLYNEQFF.